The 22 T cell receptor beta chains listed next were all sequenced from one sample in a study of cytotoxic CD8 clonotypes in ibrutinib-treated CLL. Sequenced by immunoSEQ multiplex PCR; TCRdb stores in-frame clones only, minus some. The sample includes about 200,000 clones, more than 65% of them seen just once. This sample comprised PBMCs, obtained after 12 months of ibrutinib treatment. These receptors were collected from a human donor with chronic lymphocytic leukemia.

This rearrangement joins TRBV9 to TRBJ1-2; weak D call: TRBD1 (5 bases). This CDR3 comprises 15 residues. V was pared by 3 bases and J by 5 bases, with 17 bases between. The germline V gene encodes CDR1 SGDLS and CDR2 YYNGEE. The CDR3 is CASSGGHGLGYGYTF. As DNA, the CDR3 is TGTGCCAGCAGCGGAGGACATGGGCTCGGATATGGCTACACCTTC.

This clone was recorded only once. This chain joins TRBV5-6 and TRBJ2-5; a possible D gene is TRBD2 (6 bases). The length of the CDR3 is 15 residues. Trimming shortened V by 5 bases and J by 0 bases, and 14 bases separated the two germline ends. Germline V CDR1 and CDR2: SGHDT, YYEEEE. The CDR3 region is CASRGTLLYQETQYF. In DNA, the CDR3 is TGTGCCAGCAGAGGGACTCTCCTGTACCAAGAGACCCAGTACTTC.

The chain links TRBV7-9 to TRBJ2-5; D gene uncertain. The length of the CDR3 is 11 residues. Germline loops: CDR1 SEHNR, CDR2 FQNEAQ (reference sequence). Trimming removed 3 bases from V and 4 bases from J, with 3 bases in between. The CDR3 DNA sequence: TGTGCCAGCAGCTTCGGAGAGACCCAGTACTTC. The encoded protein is CASSFGETQYF.

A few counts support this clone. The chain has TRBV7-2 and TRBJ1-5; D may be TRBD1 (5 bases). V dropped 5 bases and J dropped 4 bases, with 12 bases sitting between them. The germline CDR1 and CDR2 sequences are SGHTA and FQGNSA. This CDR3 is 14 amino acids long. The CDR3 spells CASSAPGPNQPQHF. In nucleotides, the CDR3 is TGTGCCAGCAGCGCACCGGGGCCGAATCAGCCCCAGCATTTT.

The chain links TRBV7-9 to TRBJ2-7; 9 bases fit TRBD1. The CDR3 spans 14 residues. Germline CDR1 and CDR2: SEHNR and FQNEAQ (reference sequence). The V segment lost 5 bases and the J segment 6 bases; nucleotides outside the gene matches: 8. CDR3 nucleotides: TGTGCCAGCAGCATACGACAGGGGGGTGGCGAGCAGTACTTC. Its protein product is CASSIRQGGGEQYF.

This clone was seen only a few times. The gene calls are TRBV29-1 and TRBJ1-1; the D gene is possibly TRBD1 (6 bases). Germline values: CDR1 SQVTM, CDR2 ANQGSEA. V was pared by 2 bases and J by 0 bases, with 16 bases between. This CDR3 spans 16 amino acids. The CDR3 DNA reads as TGCAGCGTTGAATCACAGGGATACTTCATGAACACTGAAGCTTTCTTT. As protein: CSVESQGYFMNTEAFF.

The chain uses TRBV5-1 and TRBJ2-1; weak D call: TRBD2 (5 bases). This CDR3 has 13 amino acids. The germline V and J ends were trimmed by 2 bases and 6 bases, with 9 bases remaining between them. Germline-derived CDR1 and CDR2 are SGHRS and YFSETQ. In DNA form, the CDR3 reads TGCGCCAGCAGCTTTTTTACTAGCAATGAGCAGTTCTTC. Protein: CASSFFTSNEQFF.

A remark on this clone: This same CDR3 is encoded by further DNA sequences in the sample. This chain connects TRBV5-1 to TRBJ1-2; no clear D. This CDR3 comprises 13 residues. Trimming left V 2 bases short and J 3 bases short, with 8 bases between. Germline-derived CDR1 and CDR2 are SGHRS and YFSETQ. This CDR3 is CASSFEGDYGYTF. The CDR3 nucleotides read TGCGCCAGCAGCTTCGAGGGTGACTATGGCTACACCTTC. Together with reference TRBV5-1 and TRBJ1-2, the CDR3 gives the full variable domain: KAGVTQTPRYLIKTRGQQVTLSCSPISGHRSVSWYQQTPGQGLQFLFEYFSETQRNKGNFPGRFSGRQFSNSRSEMNVSTLELGDSALYLCASSFEGDYGYTFGSGTRLTVV.

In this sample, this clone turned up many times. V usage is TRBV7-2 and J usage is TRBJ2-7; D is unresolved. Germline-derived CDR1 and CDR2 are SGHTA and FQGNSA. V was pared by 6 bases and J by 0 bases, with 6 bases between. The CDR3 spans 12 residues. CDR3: CASRSSSYEQYF. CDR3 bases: TGTGCCAGCAGGAGCAGCTCCTACGAGCAGTACTTC.

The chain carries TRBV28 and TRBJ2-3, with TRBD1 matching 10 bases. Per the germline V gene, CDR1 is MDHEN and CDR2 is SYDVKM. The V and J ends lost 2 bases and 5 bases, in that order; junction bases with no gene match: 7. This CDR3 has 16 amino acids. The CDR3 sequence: CASSLGGTGVEDTQYF. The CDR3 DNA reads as TGTGCCAGCAGTTTAGGTGGGACAGGGGTGGAAGATACGCAGTATTTT.

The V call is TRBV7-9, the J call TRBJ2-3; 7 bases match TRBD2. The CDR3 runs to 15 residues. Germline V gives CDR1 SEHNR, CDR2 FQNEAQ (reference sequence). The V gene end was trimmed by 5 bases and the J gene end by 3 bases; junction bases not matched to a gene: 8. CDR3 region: CASSPPAGVTDTQYF. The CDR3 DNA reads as TGTGCCAGCAGCCCTCCGGCGGGAGTTACAGATACGCAGTATTTT.

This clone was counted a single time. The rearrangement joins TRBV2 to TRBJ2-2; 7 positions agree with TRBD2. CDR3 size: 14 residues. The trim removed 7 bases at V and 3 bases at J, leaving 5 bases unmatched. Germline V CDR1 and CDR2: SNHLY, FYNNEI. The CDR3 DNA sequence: TGTGCCAGCATGAAGGGAGGGTACACCGGGGAGCTGTTTTTT. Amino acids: CASMKGGYTGELFF.

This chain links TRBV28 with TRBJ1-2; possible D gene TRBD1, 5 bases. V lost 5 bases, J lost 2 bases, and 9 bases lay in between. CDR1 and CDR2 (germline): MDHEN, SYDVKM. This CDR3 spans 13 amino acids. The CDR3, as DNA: TGTGCCAGCAGTCCCCAGGGCAACTATGGCTACACCTTC. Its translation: CASSPQGNYGYTF.

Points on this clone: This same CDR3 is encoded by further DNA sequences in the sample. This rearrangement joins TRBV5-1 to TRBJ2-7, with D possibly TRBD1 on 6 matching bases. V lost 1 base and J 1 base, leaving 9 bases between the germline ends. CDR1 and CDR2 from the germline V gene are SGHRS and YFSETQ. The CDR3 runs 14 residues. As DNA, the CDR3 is TGCGCCAGCAGCTTGACAGGGAGTTCCTACGAGCAGTACTTC. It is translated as CASSLTGSSYEQYF.

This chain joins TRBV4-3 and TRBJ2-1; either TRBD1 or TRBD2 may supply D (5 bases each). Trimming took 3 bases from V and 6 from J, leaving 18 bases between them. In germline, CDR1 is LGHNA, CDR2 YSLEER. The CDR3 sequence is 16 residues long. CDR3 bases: TGCGCCAGCAGCCACCGAGGGACGTACGGGACCAATGAGCAGTTCTTC. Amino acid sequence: CASSHRGTYGTNEQFF.

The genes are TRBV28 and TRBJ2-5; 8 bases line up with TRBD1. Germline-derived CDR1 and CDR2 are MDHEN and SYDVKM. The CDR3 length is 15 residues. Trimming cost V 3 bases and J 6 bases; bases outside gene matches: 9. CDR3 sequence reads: CASSLDRVVLQTQYF. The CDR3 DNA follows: TGTGCCAGCAGTTTGGACAGGGTAGTGTTGCAGACCCAGTACTTC.

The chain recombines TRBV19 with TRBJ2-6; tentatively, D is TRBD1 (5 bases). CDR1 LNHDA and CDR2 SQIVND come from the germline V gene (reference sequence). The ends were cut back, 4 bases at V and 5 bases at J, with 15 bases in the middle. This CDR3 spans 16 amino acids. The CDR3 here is CASSNRGVSWANVLTF. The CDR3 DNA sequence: TGTGCCAGTAGTAATAGGGGTGTCTCCTGGGCCAACGTCCTGACTTTC.

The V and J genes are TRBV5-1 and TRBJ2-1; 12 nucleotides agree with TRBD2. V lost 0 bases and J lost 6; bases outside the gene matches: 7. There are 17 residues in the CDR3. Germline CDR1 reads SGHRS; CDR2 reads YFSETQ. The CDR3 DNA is TGCGCCAGCAGCTTGGTCCCCCTAGCGGGAGGGGGCAATGAGCAGTTCTTC. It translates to CASSLVPLAGGGNEQFF.

The DNA of the CDR3 is TGTGCCAGCAGCCAAGACACCATAGCGGGAGGGCCAAAGTATTTT. As protein: CASSQDTIAGGPKYF. The chain combines TRBV4-2 with TRBJ2-3, with 11 bases identical to TRBD2. Germline loops: CDR1 LGHNA, CDR2 YNFKEQ. This CDR3 has 15 amino acids. Losses at the gene ends were 0 bases for V and 13 bases for J; bases not matched to a gene: 9.

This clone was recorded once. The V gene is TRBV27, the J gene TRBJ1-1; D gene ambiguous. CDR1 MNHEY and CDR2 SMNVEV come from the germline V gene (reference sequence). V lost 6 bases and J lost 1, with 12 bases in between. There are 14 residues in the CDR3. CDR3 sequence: CASRNDKGNTEAFF. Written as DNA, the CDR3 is TGTGCCAGCAGAAACGACAAGGGGAACACTGAAGCTTTCTTT.

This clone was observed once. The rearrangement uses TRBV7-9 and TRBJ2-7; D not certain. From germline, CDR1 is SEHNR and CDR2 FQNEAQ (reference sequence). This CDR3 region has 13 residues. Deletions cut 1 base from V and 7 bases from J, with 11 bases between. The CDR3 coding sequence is TGTGCCAGCAGCTTAGTCACGGTCGGGGAGCAGTACTTC. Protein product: CASSLVTVGEQYF. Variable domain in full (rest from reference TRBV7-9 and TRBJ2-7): DTGVSQNPRHKITKRGQNVTFRCDPISEHNRLYWYRQTLGQGPEFLTYFQNEAQLEKSRLLSDRFSAERPKGSFSTLEIQRTEQGDSAMYLCASSLVTVGEQYFGPGTRLTVT.

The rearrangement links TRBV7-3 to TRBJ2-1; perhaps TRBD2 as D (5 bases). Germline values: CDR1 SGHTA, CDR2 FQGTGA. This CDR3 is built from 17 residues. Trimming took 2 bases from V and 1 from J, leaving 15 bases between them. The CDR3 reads CASSLGIGRSSYNEQFF. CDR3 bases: TGTGCCAGCAGCTTAGGTATAGGGAGATCTTCCTACAATGAGCAGTTCTTC.